The sequence of this TCR beta chain was determined in a study of blood T cell repertoires in COVID-19. Study-wide background: Spain, Italy and the United States supplied samples that represented acute and convalescent COVID-19. In each case, the material was cDNA or gDNA derived from T cells, B-cell-depleted T cells, or PBMCs.

Original data processing: Reference gene primer amplification gave nucleated cell count estimates. Here immunoSEQ multiplex PCR was the method, and the copy in TCRdb shows in-frame clones only, minus some. The DNA was the basis for D and trimming; V, J and clone size are from that table. The sample records 120,000 to 150,000 clones, about 88% being singletons. This clone was seen only a few times. The germline V gene has CDR1 SGHTA and CDR2 FQGNSA. The CDR3 runs to 14 residues. Losses at the gene ends were 5 bases for V and 6 bases for J; bases not matched to a gene: 6. The rearrangement links TRBV7-2 to TRBJ1-1; 10 positions match TRBD1. This clonotype originated in a human donor in a cohort sampled during active COVID-19. The sequenced sample was peripheral blood. The CDR3, as DNA: TGTGCCAGCAGCCCGGGACAGGGGATCGCTGAAGCTTTCTTT. Translation: CASSPGQGIAEAFF.